These 19 T cell receptor beta chains originate from one sample sequenced in a study of blood T cell repertoires in COVID-19. Sequencing was performed with immunoSEQ multiplex PCR; in TCRdb, only in-frame clones are kept and a portion is missing. This table has about 88,000 clones, about nine tenths appearing once. Source material: peripheral blood. The receptors here all came from a male donor with acute or convalescent COVID-19.

This clone was observed a handful of times. This chain's CDR3 is CASSQSPDLLDNEQFF. DNA for the CDR3: TGCGCCAGCAGCCAAAGCCCGGACTTATTAGACAATGAGCAGTTCTTC. The chain has TRBV4-1 and TRBJ2-1; D may be TRBD2 (5 bases). This CDR3 has 16 amino acids. Germline loops: CDR1 MGHRA, CDR2 YSYEKL. Trimming removed 2 bases at V and 5 bases at J, with 16 bases between.

The V gene is TRBV28, the J gene TRBJ1-4; D gene ambiguous. The germline CDR1 and CDR2 sequences are MDHEN and SYDVKM. V was cut by 5 bases and J by 8 bases, with 12 bases left in between. CDR3 size: 13 residues. The CDR3 sequence: CASSTPSREKLFF. For the CDR3, the DNA is TGTGCCAGCAGTACCCCATCGCGAGAAAAACTGTTTTTT.

The J gene is TRBJ2-2, the V gene TRBV7-8; a possible D gene is TRBD2 (5 bases). The CDR3 consists of 14 residues. Trimming cost V 5 bases and J 2 bases, with 9 bases left between them. The V gene's germline CDR1 is SGHVS and CDR2 FQNEAQ. In DNA form, the CDR3 reads TGTGCCAGCAGCCCGGGGATCAACACCGGGGAGCTGTTTTTT. As protein: CASSPGINTGELFF.

The DNA for the CDR3 is TGTGCCAGCAGTGGGACAGGCTCAGCCAAAAACATTCAGTACTTC. It yields the protein CASSGTGSAKNIQYF. The V and J genes are TRBV2 and TRBJ2-4; 7 bases line up with TRBD1. With 4 bases clipped from V and 0 bases from J, the junction kept 3 bases outside the gene matches. This CDR3 spans 15 amino acids. Germline values: CDR1 SNHLY, CDR2 FYNNEI.

The chain is built from TRBV5-1 and TRBJ1-2, with D perhaps matching TRBD1 (5 bases). V dropped 0 bases and J dropped 7 bases, with 16 bases sitting between them. The germline V gene encodes CDR1 SGHRS and CDR2 YFSETQ. This CDR3 has 15 residues. CDR3 DNA: TGCGCCAGCAGCTTGGATACAGGTTCGGCTGGTGGCTACACCTTC. Translation: CASSLDTGSAGGYTF.

CDR3 sequence: CASSSGQGGETQYF. Written as DNA, the CDR3 is TGTGCCAGCAGCTCGGGACAGGGGGGGGAGACCCAGTACTTC. The J gene is TRBJ2-5, the V gene TRBV11-2; 11 bases line up with TRBD1. V lost 4 bases, J lost 5 bases, and 3 bases stayed unmatched. CDR1 is SGHAT and CDR2 is FQNNGV in the germline V gene. The CDR3 consists of 14 residues.

This rearrangement joins TRBV6-2 or TRBV6-3 to TRBJ2-1; 9 bases align to TRBD2. The CDR3 sequence is 15 residues long. CDR1 is MNHEY and CDR2 is SVGEGT in the germline V gene. V lost 5 bases and J lost 6; bases outside the gene matches: 8. The CDR3 loop is CASSRSPSGANEQFF. DNA of the CDR3: TGTGCCAGCAGTAGGAGCCCTAGCGGGGCCAATGAGCAGTTCTTC.

The rearrangement links TRBV29-1 to TRBJ1-5; tentative D call: TRBD1 (5 bases). CDR3 length: 13 residues. Germline CDR1 reads SQVTM; CDR2 reads ANQGSEA. Trimming removed 4 bases from V and 6 bases from J, with 13 bases in between. The CDR3 loop reads CSVGGGSGQPQHF. The CDR3 DNA sequence: TGCAGCGTTGGGGGGGGTTCGGGTCAGCCCCAGCATTTT.

This chain uses TRBV5-1 with TRBJ2-2; TRBD1 matches 11 bases. The CDR3 extends over 15 amino acids. Trimming took 4 bases from V and 6 from J; bases not matched to a gene: 5. In germline, CDR1 is SGHRS, CDR2 YFSETQ. CDR3 DNA sequence: TGCGCCAGCAGCGAGGGACAGGGGGTCTCCGGGGAGCTGTTTTTT. This gives the protein CASSEGQGVSGELFF.

The chain is built from TRBV5-1 and TRBJ2-5, with 12 bases identical to TRBD2. J lost 1 base, V lost 6 bases, and 4 bases had no gene match. Germline CDR1 and CDR2: SGHRS and YFSETQ. The CDR3 is 15 amino acids. The CDR3 DNA is TGCGCCAGCATCGGACTAGCGGGGTCCCAAGAGACCCAGTACTTC. Amino acid sequence: CASIGLAGSQETQYF.

The chain joins TRBV3-1 (or the pseudogene TRBV3-2) to TRBJ2-3; maybe TRBD2 (6 bases). Deletions cut 2 bases from V and 5 bases from J, with 11 bases between. Germline V gene lookup returns CDR1 LGHDT and CDR2 YNNKEL (reference sequence). The CDR3 contains 14 residues. The CDR3 region is CASSQTLAIDTQYF. The CDR3 DNA reads TGTGCCAGCAGCCAAACTCTAGCGATAGATACGCAGTATTTT.

V usage is TRBV5-4 and J usage is TRBJ1-1, with TRBD1 as a possible D gene (5 bases). This CDR3 comprises 17 residues. CDR1 and CDR2 (germline): SGHNT, YYREEE (reference sequence). V lost 0 bases and J 0 bases, leaving 15 bases between the germline ends. The chain's CDR3 is CASSLAPLQAVNTEAFF. The CDR3 DNA reads TGTGCCAGCAGCTTGGCCCCTTTACAGGCTGTGAACACTGAAGCTTTCTTT.

This clone has a handful of counts. J is TRBJ1-2 and V is TRBV3-1 (or the pseudogene TRBV3-2), with D hard to call. Looked up from germline, CDR1 is LGHDT and CDR2 is YNNKEL (reference sequence). This CDR3 spans 14 amino acids. Trimming stripped 3 bases from V and 7 bases from J, with 15 bases between. CDR3 in amino acids: CASSHTNSLGGYTF. In DNA, the CDR3 is TGTGCCAGCAGCCATACCAACAGTTTGGGTGGCTACACCTTC.

This clone was seen a few times. The chain couples TRBV11-2 to TRBJ2-2; unclear D gene. Germline CDR1 and CDR2: SGHAT and FQNNGV. V was trimmed by 2 bases and J by 0 bases, leaving 7 bases between them. The CDR3 extends over 15 amino acids. The CDR3 reads CASSLISANTGELFF. The CDR3 nucleotides read TGTGCCAGCAGCTTAATCTCGGCGAACACCGGGGAGCTGTTTTTT.

The chain combines TRBV3-1 (or the pseudogene TRBV3-2) with TRBJ2-2; D perhaps matches TRBD2 (5 bases). The V and J ends lost 4 bases and 5 bases respectively, with 5 bases between them. Looked up from germline, CDR1 is LGHDT and CDR2 is YNNKEL (reference sequence). The CDR3 has 12 residues. CDR3 sequence (DNA): TGTGCCAGCAGCCGGAGGACCGGGGAGCTGTTTTTT. Its protein is CASSRRTGELFF.

CDR3 loop: CASSGQSDTQYF. CDR3 DNA sequence: TGTGCCAGCAGTGGACAGTCCGATACGCAGTATTTT. This chain joins TRBV28 and TRBJ2-3, with D possibly being TRBD1 (6 bases). Germline V gives CDR1 MDHEN, CDR2 SYDVKM. The CDR3 length is 12 residues. The V and J ends lost 5 bases and 6 bases respectively, with 9 bases between them.

The chain employs TRBV6-5 and TRBJ1-1; the D is unclear. With 0 bases removed from V and 4 bases from J, the gap between germline ends came to 15 bases. The length of the CDR3 is 16 residues. Per germline, CDR1 MNHEY and CDR2 SVGAGI. The CDR3 DNA reads TGTGCCAGCAGTTACTCGAAATTTGACACAGTCACTGAAGCTTTCTTT. It specifies CASSYSKFDTVTEAFF.

The chain joins TRBV5-1 to TRBJ1-4; a possible D gene is TRBD1 (5 bases). Germline CDR1 reads SGHRS; CDR2 reads YFSETQ. The CDR3 extends over 17 amino acids. V gave up 1 base and J gave up 4 bases, with 17 bases separating them. The CDR3 nucleotides are TGCGCCAGCAGCTTGAATTTGCAGGGCAGGGATAATGAAAAACTGTTTTTT. Protein sequence: CASSLNLQGRDNEKLFF.

The chain employs TRBV18 and TRBJ1-1; no clear D. This CDR3 contains 14 residues. Germline CDR1 and CDR2: KGHSH and LQKENI. The V gene lost 4 bases and the J gene lost 1 base, with 10 bases spanning the gap. The CDR3 DNA reads TGTGCCAGCTCACTCGGACGGGGGAACACTGAAGCTTTCTTT. It yields the protein CASSLGRGNTEAFF.